The entry below gives a single T cell receptor beta chain sequence along with its context. Its antigen remains unknown. These data are taken from a study of T cell repertoires in cytomegalovirus infection. TCRdb processed the reads anew with MiXCR; each CDR3 protein has one entry. The sample contains roughly 500,000 distinct CDR3 sequences, 33% of which appear only once. This CDR3 contains 18 residues. Germline CDR1 is LGHNA and CDR2 is YSLEER. The germline V and J ends were trimmed by 0 bases and 4 bases, with 20 bases remaining between them. The sample was cultured PBMCs, taken from culture after CMV antigen stimulation. The V gene is TRBV4-3, the J gene TRBJ2-3; a possible D gene is TRBD2 (5 bases). The clonotype originates from a human donor in good health (CMV status not recorded). Some clones in this sample may be carry-over from other donors' samples. The CDR3 DNA sequence: TGCGCCAGCAGCCAAGACGCGGCTGGACTGGCTCAGGCAGATACGCAGTATTTT. It specifies CASSQDAAGLAQADTQYF.